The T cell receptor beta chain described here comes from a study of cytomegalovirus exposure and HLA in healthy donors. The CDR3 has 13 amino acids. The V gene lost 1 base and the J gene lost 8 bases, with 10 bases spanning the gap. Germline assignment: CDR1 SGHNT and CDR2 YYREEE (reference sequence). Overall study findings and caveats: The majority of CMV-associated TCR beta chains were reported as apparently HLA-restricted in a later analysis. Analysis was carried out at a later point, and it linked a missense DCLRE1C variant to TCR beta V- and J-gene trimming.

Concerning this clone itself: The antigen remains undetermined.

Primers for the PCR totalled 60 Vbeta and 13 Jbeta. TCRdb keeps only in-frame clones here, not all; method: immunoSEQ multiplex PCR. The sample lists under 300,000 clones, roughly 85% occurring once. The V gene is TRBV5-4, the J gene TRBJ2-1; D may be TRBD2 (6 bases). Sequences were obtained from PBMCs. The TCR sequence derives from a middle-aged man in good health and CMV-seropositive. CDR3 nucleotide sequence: TGTGCCAGCAGCTTGACTAGCATCGATGAGCAGTTCTTC. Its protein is CASSLTSIDEQFF.